This T cell receptor beta chain derives from a study of regulatory T cells in long-lasting Graves disease. Whole-study results and caveats: Persistent disease preferred TRBV28, TRBJ1-2 and TRBJ2-5; new disease, TRBV20-1 and TRBJ2-1. Accuracy may have been reduced by the small sample size.

This clonotype was observed a few times. Antigen specificity is unknown. CDR3 regions were amplified by Arm-PCR using iRepertoire HTBI primers to build TCR beta libraries. TCRdb fed the multiplex PCR reads into MiXCR, producing one record per CDR3 protein. The sample has approximately 500,000 distinct CDR3 sequences, roughly 21% seen once. The time point denotes: persistent/refractory GD, antithyroid drugs over 5 years with positive TRAb. The authors made the TCR library using RNA they extracted from PBMCs. Germline lookup yields CDR1 SGHVS and CDR2 FQNEAQ. The CDR3 is made up of 16 amino acids. Trimming cost V 4 bases and J 0 bases, with 10 bases left between them.

The sequences come from peripheral blood mononuclear cells (PBMCs), collected when the disease was refractory, from a patient treated with antithyroid drugs. J is TRBJ1-6 and V is TRBV7-8; D gene ambiguous. The clonotype was recovered from a female donor with Graves disease. The CDR3 coding sequence is TGTGCCAGCAGCTCAACCAGGAGCTCCTATAATTCACCCCTCCACTTT. Encoded protein: CASSSTRSSYNSPLHF.